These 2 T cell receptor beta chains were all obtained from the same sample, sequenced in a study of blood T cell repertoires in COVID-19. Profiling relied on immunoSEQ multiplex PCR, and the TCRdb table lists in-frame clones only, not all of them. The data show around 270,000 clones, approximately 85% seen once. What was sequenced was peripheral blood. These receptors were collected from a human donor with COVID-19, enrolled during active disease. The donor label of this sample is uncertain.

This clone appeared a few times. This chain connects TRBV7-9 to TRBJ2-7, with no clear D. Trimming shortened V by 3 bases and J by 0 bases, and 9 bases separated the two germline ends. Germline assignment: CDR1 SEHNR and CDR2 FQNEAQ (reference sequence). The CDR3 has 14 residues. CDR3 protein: CASSFRRPSYEQYF. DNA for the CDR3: TGTGCCAGCAGCTTTCGCAGGCCCTCCTACGAGCAGTACTTC.

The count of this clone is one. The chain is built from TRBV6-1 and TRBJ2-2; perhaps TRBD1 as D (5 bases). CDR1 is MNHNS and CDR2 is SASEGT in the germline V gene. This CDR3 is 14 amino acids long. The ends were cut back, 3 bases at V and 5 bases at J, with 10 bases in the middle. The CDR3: CASSDQGWTGELFF. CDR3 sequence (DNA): TGTGCCAGCAGTGATCAGGGATGGACCGGGGAGCTGTTTTTT.